Shown below are 30 T cell receptor beta chains from a single sample sequenced in a study of control samples from healthy donors and cancer patients (dated by TCRdb to between 2020 and 2021). The protocol used for the library was the immunoSEQ multiplex PCR assay. TCRdb holds this immuneACCESS table with in-frame rearrangements only. Some clones are missing; in checked studies, unresolved V genes explain under half, and the rest has no known cause. Counted in this sample were 95,000 to 130,000 clones; 85% to 90% of them appeared once. The top ten hold about 1.1% of the sample. The sequencing input was PBMCs. Receptor source: a woman aged 50 to 65 with colorectal cancer.

The chain is built from TRBV6-1 and TRBJ1-5, with D unresolved. The germline V gene encodes CDR1 MNHNS and CDR2 SASEGT. The CDR3 length is 14 residues. Trimming removed 2 bases at V and 1 base at J, with 6 bases between. The CDR3 is CASSELGSNQPQHF. In nucleotides, the CDR3 is TGTGCCAGCAGTGAATTGGGGAGCAATCAGCCCCAGCATTTT.

This chain joins TRBV6-6 and TRBJ2-4, with D possibly being TRBD1 or TRBD2 (5 bases each). The CDR3 length is 15 residues. CDR1 is MNHNY, CDR2 SVGAGI, per germline (reference sequence). Trimming left V 2 bases short and J 8 bases short, with 16 bases between. CDR3 residues: CASSYRIGEMDIQYF. DNA for the CDR3: TGTGCCAGCAGTTACAGGATAGGGGAGATGGACATTCAGTACTTC.

The chain joins TRBV24-1 to TRBJ1-6, with D uncertain. The CDR3 covers 13 residues. Trimming took 10 bases from V and 0 from J, leaving 6 bases between them. Per the germline V gene, CDR1 is KGHDR and CDR2 is SFDVKD. CDR3 nucleotide sequence: TGTGCCACGCAGAGCTCCTATAATTCACCCCTCCACTTT. It is translated as CATQSSYNSPLHF.

This chain joins TRBV29-1 and TRBJ2-2; 11 bases match TRBD2. V shed 5 bases and J 4 bases; nucleotides not matched to a gene: 6. Germline CDR1 and CDR2: SQVTM and ANQGSEA. The CDR3 length is 15 residues. CDR3 nucleotides: TGCAGCGTTCTTCGGACTAGCGGGTTCACCGGGGAGCTGTTTTTT. Protein sequence: CSVLRTSGFTGELFF.

The rearrangement joins TRBV11-3 to TRBJ2-2; D tentatively reads TRBD1 or TRBD2 (5 bases each). The V gene's germline CDR1 is SGHNT and CDR2 YENEEA. V was shortened by 5 bases and J by 8 bases, with 15 bases between the two germline ends. This CDR3 is 14 amino acids long. DNA for the CDR3: TGTGCCAGCAGCCCGGGACCTCCAGGAGGGGAGCTGTTTTTT. Encoded protein: CASSPGPPGGELFF.

The rearrangement uses TRBV12-3 or TRBV12-4 and TRBJ1-1; 7 bases match TRBD1. Unmatched junction bases numbered 4, after V lost 8 bases and J lost 7 bases. The CDR3 loop spans 11 amino acids. The CDR3 loop reads CASLYRGEAFF. The CDR3 nucleotides are TGTGCCAGCCTATACAGGGGTGAAGCTTTCTTT.

The V and J genes are TRBV19 and TRBJ2-6, with D tentatively TRBD2 (5 bases). The V end was cut by 3 bases, the J end by 4 bases, with 10 bases between. Per germline, CDR1 LNHDA and CDR2 SQIVND (reference sequence). This CDR3 comprises 15 residues. CDR3 coding DNA: TGTGCCAGTAGTATCACCCGAGGGGGGGCCAACGTCCTGACTTTC. Protein sequence: CASSITRGGANVLTF.

The chain uses TRBV9 and TRBJ2-6, with 8 bases matching TRBD1. The CDR3 is 18 amino acids. The germline gives CDR1 SGDLS, CDR2 YYNGEE. V was pared by 2 bases and J by 2 bases, with 9 bases of the junction left unmatched. The CDR3 is CASSVYETGVPGANVLTF. CDR3 DNA: TGTGCCAGCAGCGTTTACGAGACAGGGGTTCCTGGGGCCAACGTCCTGACTTTC.

The count of this clone is one. The chain joins TRBV5-1 to TRBJ2-3; D not resolved. Germline values: CDR1 SGHRS, CDR2 YFSETQ. The germline V and J ends were trimmed by 2 bases and 2 bases, with 9 bases remaining between them. This CDR3 region has 14 residues. CDR3 sequence: CASSFSAYTDTQYF. As DNA, the CDR3 is TGCGCCAGCAGCTTTTCAGCGTACACAGATACGCAGTATTTT.

The chain is built from TRBV18 and TRBJ1-3, with 9 bases identical to TRBD1. This CDR3 is built from 17 residues. The V segment lost 2 bases and the J segment 7 bases; nucleotides outside the gene matches: 12. Germline CDR1 reads KGHSH; CDR2 reads LQKENI. In DNA form, the CDR3 reads TGTGCCAGCTCACCATTGGGGACCGGGACAGGGCTGAACACCATATATTTT. It codes for CASSPLGTGTGLNTIYF.

As to this clone: The junction differs from germline at one of its ends, possibly a read error. The DNA for the CDR3 is TGTGCCAGCAGTTTTCAGGACTACCATGAGCAGTTCTTC. Translated: CASSFQDYHEQFF. The V and J genes are TRBV12-3 or TRBV12-4 and TRBJ2-1; D might be TRBD2 (6 bases). The CDR3 length is 13 residues.

In DNA, the CDR3 is TGTGCCAGTAGTTTGGGGAGACAGGGTATCGCGGGCAATGAGCAGTTCTTC. Translated, it gives CASSLGRQGIAGNEQFF. The chain couples TRBV19 to TRBJ2-1, with 7 positions matching TRBD1. CDR3 length: 17 amino acids. The junction had 16 bases not matched to a gene; V was cut back by 5 bases and J by 6 bases. The germline V gene encodes CDR1 LNHDA and CDR2 SQIVND (reference sequence). The whole variable domain, remainder taken from reference TRBV19 and TRBJ2-1, is DGGITQSPKYLFRKEGQNVTLSCEQNLNHDAMYWYRQDPGQGLRLIYYSQIVNDFQKGDIAEGYSVSREKKESFPLTVTSAQKNPTAFYLCASSLGRQGIAGNEQFFGPGTRLTVL.

A word on this clone: The sample contains more than one DNA sequence encoding this CDR3. The V gene is TRBV2, the J gene TRBJ1-2; weak D call: TRBD1 (6 bases). The CDR3 consists of 13 residues. The V end was cut by 7 bases, the J end by 4 bases, with 13 bases between. Germline loops: CDR1 SNHLY, CDR2 FYNNEI. The CDR3 DNA is TGTGCCAGCACCGCTGACAGGCTCTATGGCTACACCTTC. This encodes CASTADRLYGYTF.

J is TRBJ1-1 and V is TRBV5-1; the D is unclear. Germline V gene sequence: CDR1 SGHRS, CDR2 YFSETQ. The CDR3 contains 13 residues. The V end was cut by 1 base, the J end by 6 bases, with 10 bases between. CDR3 protein: CASSLWETAEAFF. The CDR3 DNA is TGCGCCAGCAGCTTGTGGGAAACCGCTGAAGCTTTCTTT.

This clone has a handful of counts. The V gene is TRBV7-9, the J gene TRBJ1-2, with D hard to call. The CDR3 length is 16 residues. V gave up 4 bases and J gave up 0 bases, with 15 bases separating them. The germline gives CDR1 SEHNR, CDR2 FQNEAQ (reference sequence). The CDR3 sequence is CASSSRFGGPNYGYTF. The CDR3 DNA reads TGTGCCAGCAGCTCGCGGTTCGGTGGCCCTAACTATGGCTACACCTTC.

The genes are TRBV27 and TRBJ2-1; D gene uncertain. The CDR3 is 11 residues long. V lost 4 bases, J lost 6 bases, and 4 bases lay in between. Germline V gene data show CDR1 as MNHEY and CDR2 as SMNVEV (reference sequence). The CDR3 region has the DNA TGTGCCAGCAGTTCACTCAATGAGCAGTTCTTC. This encodes CASSSLNEQFF.

The chain uses TRBV3-1 (or the pseudogene TRBV3-2) and TRBJ2-7, with D maybe TRBD2 (6 bases). Germline V gives CDR1 LGHDT, CDR2 YNNKEL (reference sequence). V dropped 3 bases and J dropped 6 bases, with 18 bases sitting between them. The CDR3 covers 15 residues. The CDR3 nucleotides are TGTGCCAGCAGCCAGAACCCGGGCGGGGAGGCCGAGCAGTACTTC. It translates to CASSQNPGGEAEQYF.

The genes are TRBV19 and TRBJ1-2, with 10 bases lining up with TRBD1. The CDR3 is made up of 18 amino acids. The junction had 7 bases not matched to a gene; V was cut back by 0 bases and J by 0 bases. Germline loops: CDR1 LNHDA, CDR2 SQIVND (reference sequence). The CDR3 loop is CASSIDPGQGVPNYGYTF. The CDR3 nucleotides read TGTGCCAGTAGTATAGACCCCGGACAGGGGGTACCTAACTATGGCTACACCTTC.

This clone was observed a few times. This sequence joins TRBV29-1 and TRBJ2-5, with no clear D. Germline V lookup: CDR1 SQVTM, CDR2 ANQGSEA. Trimming pared 3 bases from V and 1 base from J, leaving 9 bases between. This CDR3 spans 13 amino acids. The CDR3: CSVETTTQETQYF. CDR3 bases: TGCAGCGTTGAGACAACTACCCAAGAGACCCAGTACTTC.

This clone was seen a single time. The chain employs TRBV29-1 and TRBJ1-1, with D possibly matching TRBD1 (5 bases). V was trimmed by 6 bases and J by 0 bases, leaving 11 bases between them. The CDR3 runs 13 residues. Per the germline V gene, CDR1 is SQVTM and CDR2 is ANQGSEA. CDR3 in amino acids: CSVTALMNTEAFF. The CDR3 nucleotides are TGCAGCGTGACAGCACTTATGAACACTGAAGCTTTCTTT.

The chain recombines TRBV7-2 with TRBJ2-3; TRBD2 matches 14 bases. CDR3 size: 17 residues. Trimming at V came to 4 bases and at J to 3 bases, leaving 6 bases not matched to a gene. Germline V gene lookup returns CDR1 SGHTA and CDR2 FQGNSA. The DNA for the CDR3 is TGTGCCAGCAGCTCTGGACTAGCGGGGGGTGTAACAGATACGCAGTATTTT. It codes for CASSSGLAGGVTDTQYF.

The chain links TRBV6-2 or TRBV6-3 to TRBJ1-6, with TRBD1 as a possible D gene (5 bases). The ends were cut back, 5 bases at V and 8 bases at J, with 13 bases in the middle. The CDR3 runs to 14 residues. Looked up from germline, CDR1 is MNHEY and CDR2 is SVGEGT. For the CDR3, the DNA is TGTGCCAGCAGTATTCCAGGGCTAGATTCACCCCTCCACTTT. Its translation is CASSIPGLDSPLHF.

Only a few counts were recorded for this clone. V is TRBV10-1 and J is TRBJ2-7; D not resolved. V was clipped by 4 bases and J by 0 bases, with 13 bases between them. CDR1 is WNHNN and CDR2 is SYGVQD in the germline V gene (reference sequence). The CDR3 is 15 residues long. CDR3 region: CASSGGLHSSYEQYF. DNA for the CDR3: TGCGCCAGCAGTGGTGGGCTTCACTCCTCCTACGAGCAGTACTTC.

V gene TRBV6-6 combines with J gene TRBJ1-3; TRBD1 aligns across 8 bases. CDR1 is MNHNY and CDR2 is SVGAGI in the germline V gene (reference sequence). The CDR3 extends over 16 amino acids. Losses at the gene ends were 5 bases for V and 2 bases for J; bases not matched to a gene: 8. The CDR3 is CASSRTGGQAGNTIYF. CDR3 DNA sequence: TGTGCCAGCAGTCGTACAGGGGGACAGGCTGGAAACACCATATATTTT.

J is TRBJ2-7 and V is TRBV30; TRBD2 agrees at 8 bases. Germline values: CDR1 GTSNPN, CDR2 SVGIG (reference sequence). There are 14 residues in the CDR3. V trimming: 3 bases; J trimming: 3 bases; junction bases outside the gene matches: 7. Here the CDR3 reads CAWRLSGGNYEQYF. The CDR3 DNA reads TGTGCCTGGAGACTGAGCGGGGGCAACTACGAGCAGTACTTC. Variable domain in full (rest from reference TRBV30 and TRBJ2-7): SQTIHQWPATLVQPVGSPLSLECTVEGTSNPNLYWYRQAAGRGLQLLFYSVGIGQISSEVPQNLSASRPQDRQFILSSKKLLLSDSGFYLCAWRLSGGNYEQYFGPGTRLTVT.

The J gene is TRBJ1-3, the V gene TRBV12-3 or TRBV12-4; D gene uncertain. With 5 bases removed from V and 4 bases from J, the gap between germline ends came to 6 bases. The CDR3 consists of 12 residues. The CDR3 coding sequence is TGTGCCAGCAGTCAGACCGGAAACACCATATATTTT. Amino acids: CASSQTGNTIYF.

The chain has TRBV19 and TRBJ1-1; D perhaps matches TRBD1 (5 bases). Germline CDR1 and CDR2: LNHDA and SQIVND (reference sequence). V lost 3 bases and J 7 bases, leaving 15 bases between the germline ends. This CDR3 is 14 amino acids long. CDR3 residues: CASSMVAGTFEAFF. CDR3 nucleotides: TGTGCCAGTAGTATGGTAGCAGGGACCTTTGAAGCTTTCTTT.

The chain employs TRBV5-1 and TRBJ1-5; tentative D call: TRBD1 (5 bases). Per the germline V gene, CDR1 is SGHRS and CDR2 is YFSETQ. With 4 bases removed from V and 0 bases from J, the gap between germline ends came to 11 bases. This CDR3 spans 15 amino acids. The CDR3 spells CASSPWGNSNQPQHF. CDR3 bases: TGCGCCAGCAGCCCGTGGGGCAATAGCAATCAGCCCCAGCATTTT.

A single count supports this clone. The chain employs TRBV7-8 and TRBJ2-7; TRBD2 matches 7 bases. The CDR3 consists of 16 residues. Unmatched junction bases numbered 13, after V lost 5 bases and J lost 3 bases. In germline, CDR1 is SGHVS, CDR2 FQNEAQ. The CDR3 bases are TGTGCCAGCAGCCCAGCGGGGTTCGCAGGCGGCTACGAGCAGTACTTC. This sequence encodes CASSPAGFAGGYEQYF.

This clone occurred once. The chain uses TRBV9 and TRBJ2-2; the D call may be TRBD1 or TRBD2 (5 bases each). The CDR3 contains 15 residues. Germline CDR1 reads SGDLS; CDR2 reads YYNGEE. Trimming pared 4 bases from V and 0 bases from J, leaving 10 bases between. The CDR3 region is CASSSGGSNTGELFF. The CDR3 DNA reads TGTGCCAGCAGCTCTGGGGGTTCGAACACCGGGGAGCTGTTTTTT.